Sequencing of this T cell receptor beta chain was carried out in a study of immune evolution from preneoplasia to lung adenocarcinoma. Study-level information: HLA loss of heterozygosity: about 7% AIS, about 15% MIA, around 35% ADC, none AAH.

Germline V gene lookup returns CDR1 SEHNR and CDR2 FQNEAQ (reference sequence). V lost 6 bases and J lost 7, with 16 bases in between. This CDR3 has 13 amino acids. Using immunoSEQ multiplex PCR, the repertoire was profiled, and TCRdb retains in-frame clones only, with some absent. The data contain a few thousand clones, over 65% of them singletons. Macro-dissection enriched premalignant or tumor cells before nucleic acid extraction. The rearrangement uses TRBV7-9 and TRBJ2-7, with D possibly matching TRBD1 (5 bases). Sequencing was done on a sample of FFPE lung adenocarcinoma in situ tissue. The receptor was isolated from a person aged 55-80 years with lung adenocarcinoma. CDR3 in amino acids: CASRPDSNGEQYF. CDR3 DNA sequence: TGTGCCAGCAGACCCGACAGTAATGGGGAGCAGTACTTC.